What follows describes a single T cell receptor (beta chain). Its specificity is unknown. These data come from a study of OX40 agonist ivuxolimab in advanced cancers. Study overall: The patients received ivuxolimab by intravenous route every 2 weeks at 0.01 to 10 mg/kg.

The study, taken as a whole, reports: Blood T cells, both CD4+ and CD8+, expanded clonally by week 6 at 0.1 to 3.0 mg/kg. Determination of antigen specificity was not performed for the expanded peripheral T cells.

Assay used: immunoSEQ multiplex PCR; TCRdb lists only in-frame clones, some missing. Of some 96,000 clones detected, 75% to 90% appear once; the ten largest clones hold about 0.15%. Excluded were patients having autoimmune disease history or systemic immunosuppression. V lost 0 bases and J 3 bases, leaving 5 bases between the germline ends. The CDR3 spans 13 residues. Germline assignment: CDR1 LNHDA and CDR2 SQIVND (reference sequence). The chain couples TRBV19 to TRBJ1-2, with D hard to call. The specimen was CD4+ or CD8+ T cells sorted from blood, collected in a trial of the OX40 agonist ivuxolimab. This TCR came from an adult with an advanced solid tumor such as melanoma, head and neck, liver or kidney cancer. The CDR3 spells CASSIEGHYGYTF. CDR3 sequence (DNA): TGTGCCAGTAGTATAGAAGGGCACTATGGCTACACCTTC.